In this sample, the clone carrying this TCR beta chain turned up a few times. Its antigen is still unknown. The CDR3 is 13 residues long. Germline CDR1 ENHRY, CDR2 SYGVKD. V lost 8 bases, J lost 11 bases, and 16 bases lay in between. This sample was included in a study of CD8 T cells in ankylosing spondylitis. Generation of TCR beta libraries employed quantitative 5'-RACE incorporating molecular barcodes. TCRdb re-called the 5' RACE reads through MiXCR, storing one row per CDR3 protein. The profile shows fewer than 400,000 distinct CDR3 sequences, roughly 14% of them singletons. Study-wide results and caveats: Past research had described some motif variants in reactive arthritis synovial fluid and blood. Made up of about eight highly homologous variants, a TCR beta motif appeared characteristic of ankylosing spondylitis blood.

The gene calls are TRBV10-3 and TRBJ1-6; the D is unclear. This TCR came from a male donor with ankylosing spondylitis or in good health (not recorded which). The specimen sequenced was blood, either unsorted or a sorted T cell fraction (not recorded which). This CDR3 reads CAIHEDVATPLHF. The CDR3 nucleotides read TGTGCCATCCACGAAGATGTGGCAACACCCCTCCACTTT.